This T cell receptor beta chain derives from a study of T cells after yellow fever vaccination. Study-level points and caveats: Most clones from primary vaccination resurfaced after the booster (96% CD4, less than 90% CD8).

This clonotype has more than one count but fewer than ten. Antigen: not known. Trimming removed 3 bases from V and 6 bases from J; junction bases left unmatched: 5. The V gene's germline CDR1 is SGHTA and CDR2 FQGNSA. The CDR3 consists of 14 residues. TCRdb re-analysed the 5' RACE reads in MiXCR, keeping a single row per CDR3 protein. The sample lists just under 600,000 distinct CDR3 sequences, approximately 12% occurring once. The source material was PBMCs, sampled on the day of the yellow fever booster vaccination. The chain combines TRBV7-2 with TRBJ2-1, with 7 bases matching TRBD1. This receptor was obtained from a man aged 25 to 40 who received the YFV17D yellow fever vaccine. The CDR3 region is CASSFGTVLNEQFF. The CDR3, as DNA: TGTGCCAGCAGCTTCGGGACAGTCCTCAATGAGCAGTTCTTC.